The 19 T cell receptor beta chains below were found in one sample sequenced in a study of regulatory T cells in long-lasting Graves disease. Regarding time point: newly diagnosed GD, antithyroid drugs for less than 3 months. The TCR library was made from RNA extracted from PBMCs. iRepertoire HTBI primers and Arm-PCR of CDR3 regions built TCR beta libraries. Using its own MiXCR run on the multiplex PCR reads, TCRdb lists one record per CDR3 protein. Of some 460,000 distinct CDR3 sequences in the sample, around 16% were seen once. The same data also contributed to another study, on T cells in Graves' hyperthyroidism and ophthalmopathy.

The sample was peripheral blood mononuclear cells (PBMCs), taken at new diagnosis, from a patient treated with antithyroid drugs. The receptors originated from a man in his forties with Graves disease.

This clonotype was counted at least ten times. V usage is TRBV11-3 and J usage is TRBJ2-3; maybe TRBD1 (5 bases). CDR3 length: 13 amino acids. V dropped 4 bases and J dropped 6 bases, with 11 bases sitting between them. The germline V gene has CDR1 SGHNT and CDR2 YENEEA. CDR3 sequence reads: CASSSLRQDTQYF. The CDR3, as DNA: TGTGCCAGCAGCTCCCTAAGACAGGATACGCAGTATTTT.

The chain is built from TRBV25-1 and TRBJ2-3, with 7 nucleotides matching TRBD2. Germline V lookup: CDR1 MGHDK, CDR2 SYGVNS. There are 15 residues in the CDR3. Unmatched junction bases numbered 5, after V lost 2 bases and J lost 3 bases. The CDR3 region is CASSEGGSKTDTQYF. The CDR3 DNA sequence: TGTGCCAGCAGTGAAGGCGGGAGCAAAACAGATACGCAGTATTTT.

Comments on this clonotype: A much bigger clone sits one base away, suggesting this may be a read error. The V gene is TRBV28, the J gene TRBJ2-7; 7 nucleotides agree with TRBD1. Looked up from germline, CDR1 is MDHEN and CDR2 is SYDVKM. This CDR3 is built from 14 residues. CDR3 nucleotides: TGTGCCGGCAGTTTAGGGACAGTGCGCCACGAGCAGTACTTC. Translated, it gives CAGSLGTVRHEQYF.

This clonotype was detected many times. The V and J genes are TRBV28 and TRBJ2-4, with D perhaps matching TRBD1 or TRBD2 (5 bases each). The ends were cut back, 6 bases at V and 1 base at J, with 13 bases in the middle. Germline CDR1 MDHEN, CDR2 SYDVKM. CDR3 length equals 15 residues. The CDR3 is CASSPAGTAKNIQYF. CDR3 nucleotides: TGTGCCAGCAGCCCAGCCGGGACGGCCAAAAACATTCAGTACTTC.

CDR3 bases: TGTGCCAGCAGCTTACCCGGGGTTACCTACGAGCAGTACTTC. This codes for CASSLPGVTYEQYF. The V gene is TRBV5-4, the J gene TRBJ2-7, with D perhaps TRBD2 (5 bases). V gave up 2 bases and J gave up 2 bases, with 11 bases separating them. The CDR3 runs to 14 residues. Germline-derived CDR1 and CDR2 are SGHNT and YYREEE (reference sequence). Complete variable domain (other parts from reference TRBV5-4 and TRBJ2-7): ETGVTQSPTHLIKTRGQQVTLRCSSQSGHNTVSWYQQALGQGPQFIFQYYREEENGRGNFPPRFSGLQFPNYSSELNVNALELDDSALYLCASSLPGVTYEQYFGPGTRLTVT.

There are many counts of this clonotype. The chain combines TRBV12-3 or TRBV12-4 with TRBJ1-1; TRBD1 matches at 7 bases. The CDR3 has 12 amino acids. V shed 6 bases and J 7 bases; nucleotides not matched to a gene: 5. As DNA, the CDR3 is TGTGCCAGCAGAGGACCAGGGGGTGAAGCTTTCTTT. Its protein is CASRGPGGEAFF.

The chain employs TRBV5-1 and TRBJ2-1; D tentatively fits TRBD1 or TRBD2 (5 bases each). The J call may be mistaken, given a closer DNA end match to TRBJ2-5. CDR1 is SGHRS and CDR2 is YFSETQ in the germline V gene. This CDR3 has 15 amino acids. CDR3 bases: TGCGCCAGCAGCTTTGCCGGGACGGAGAAAGAGACCCAGTACTTC. Protein sequence: CASSFAGTEKETQYF.

This clonotype appeared once. A far bigger clonotype differs at one base, so this is likely a read error. The chain carries TRBV11-3 and TRBJ2-1; TRBD2 matches 11 bases. Germline-derived CDR1 and CDR2 are SGHNT and YENEEA. This CDR3 has 16 amino acids. The V gene end was trimmed by 4 bases and the J gene end by 6 bases; junction bases not matched to a gene: 8. In DNA, the CDR3 is TGTGCCAGCAGCTCCGATTTAGCGGGAGGGCTCAATGAGCAGTTCTTC. Protein product: CASSSDLAGGLNEQFF.

J is TRBJ2-1 and V is TRBV12-5; the match to TRBD2 covers 9 bases. This CDR3 is built from 18 residues. V trimming: 5 bases; J trimming: 4 bases; junction bases outside the gene matches: 15. Germline V gene lookup returns CDR1 LGHNT and CDR2 FRNRAP. As DNA, the CDR3 is TGTGCTAGTGGTCCCGGGCTGTCTAGCGGGAATAGGTACAATGAGCAGTTCTTC. Translated, it gives CASGPGLSSGNRYNEQFF.

This clonotype was recorded many times. One junction end disagrees with the germline gene, perhaps due to a read error. The chain combines TRBV5-1 with TRBJ2-1; possibly TRBD2 for D (7 bases). The CDR3 is 15 amino acids. In germline, CDR1 is SGHRS, CDR2 YFSETQ. CDR3 in DNA: TGTGCCAGCAGTTCGGGGGGCAGCTCCTACAATGAGCAGTTCTTC. This gives the protein CASSSGGSSYNEQFF. Full variable domain (outside the CDR3, taken from reference TRBV5-1 and TRBJ2-1): KAGVTQTPRYLIKTRGQQVTLSCSPISGHRSVSWYQQTPGQGLQFLFEYFSETQRNKGNFPGRFSGRQFSNSRSEMNVSTLELGDSALYLCASSSGGSSYNEQFFGPGTRLTVL.

The chain has TRBV5-4 and TRBJ2-3; D ambiguous. CDR1 is SGHNT, CDR2 YYREEE, per germline (reference sequence). The CDR3 is made up of 14 amino acids. The germline V and J ends were trimmed by 0 bases and 3 bases, with 8 bases remaining between them. In nucleotides, the CDR3 is TGTGCCAGCAGCTTGGTCACCTCTACAGATACGCAGTATTTT. Its translation: CASSLVTSTDTQYF.

This clonotype was counted many times. The gene calls are TRBV28 and TRBJ2-7; no reliable D call. Germline CDR1 is MDHEN and CDR2 is SYDVKM. V lost 8 bases and J 6 bases, leaving 14 bases between the germline ends. The CDR3 extends over 12 amino acids. CDR3 nucleotides: TGTGCCAGCTCAAATAAGTTCTTCGAGCAGTACTTC. Translating it yields CASSNKFFEQYF. Based on the CDR3 plus reference TRBV28 and TRBJ2-7, the full variable domain is DVKVTQSSRYLVKRTGEKVFLECVQDMDHENMFWYRQDPGLGLRLIYFSYDVKMKEKGDIPEGYSVSREKKERFSLILESASTNQTSMYLCASSNKFFEQYFGPGTRLTVT.

This clonotype was counted ten times or more. J is TRBJ1-6 and V is TRBV7-2; D is possibly TRBD1 (5 bases). The CDR3 runs 13 residues. Trimming took off 2 bases at V and 10 bases at J, with 9 bases between the two ends. The germline CDR1 and CDR2 sequences are SGHTA and FQGNSA. The CDR3 sequence: CASSLQGGSPLHF. The CDR3 DNA follows: TGTGCCAGCAGCTTACAGGGTGGATCACCCCTCCACTTT.

The sample holds many counts of this clonotype. This chain uses TRBV28 with TRBJ2-7; 10 bases fit TRBD2. This CDR3 is 15 amino acids long. Germline V gene data show CDR1 as MDHEN and CDR2 as SYDVKM. The junction had 3 bases not matched to a gene; V was cut back by 2 bases and J by 2 bases. DNA of the CDR3: TGTGCCAGCAGTTTAGGTGGACTAGCGGCCTACGAGCAGTACTTC. Protein product: CASSLGGLAAYEQYF.

This clonotype was observed many times. CDR3 sequence: CASSERDEQFF. CDR3 nucleotides: TGTGCCAGCAGTGAAAGAGATGAGCAGTTCTTC. J is TRBJ2-1 and V is TRBV2, with no clear D. The length of the CDR3 is 11 residues. CDR1 is SNHLY and CDR2 is FYNNEI in the germline V gene. Deletions cut 2 bases from V and 8 bases from J, with 4 bases between.

This clonotype turned up a few times. This chain links TRBV29-1 with TRBJ2-1; weak D call: TRBD2 (6 bases). V lost 4 bases, J lost 7 bases, and 20 bases lay in between. Germline V lookup: CDR1 SQVTM, CDR2 ANQGSEA. CDR3 length: 15 amino acids. CDR3 loop: CSVGRRVAVGNEQFF. CDR3 bases: TGCAGCGTTGGAAGACGGGTAGCGGTCGGTAATGAGCAGTTCTTC.

V usage is TRBV19 and J usage is TRBJ1-4, with D uncertain. This CDR3 has 14 residues. Germline assignment: CDR1 LNHDA and CDR2 SQIVND (reference sequence). Trimming removed 5 bases from V and 7 bases from J, with 14 bases in between. The CDR3: CASSPGRIVEKLFF. CDR3 DNA sequence: TGTGCCAGTAGTCCGGGCAGGATCGTTGAAAAACTGTTTTTT.

To note about this clonotype: Possible read error: a much larger clone is one base away. The genes are TRBV12-5 and TRBJ2-1; perhaps D is TRBD1 or TRBD2 (5 bases each). V lost 4 bases and J lost 13, with 26 bases in between. Germline CDR1 and CDR2: LGHNT and FRNRAP. This CDR3 contains 16 residues. The CDR3 sequence: CASGSSGRGVRETQFF. CDR3 sequence (DNA): TGTGCTAGTGGTTCGTCGGGGCGAGGTGTACGAGAGACCCAGTTCTTC.

The rearrangement links TRBV3-1 to TRBJ2-3, with no clear D. This CDR3 comprises 12 residues. Germline V CDR1 and CDR2: LGHDT, YNNKEL (reference sequence). V lost 6 bases and J lost 8, with 12 bases in between. The CDR3 is CASSQDWVTQYF. The CDR3 DNA reads TGTGCCAGCAGTCAGGATTGGGTTACGCAGTATTTT.